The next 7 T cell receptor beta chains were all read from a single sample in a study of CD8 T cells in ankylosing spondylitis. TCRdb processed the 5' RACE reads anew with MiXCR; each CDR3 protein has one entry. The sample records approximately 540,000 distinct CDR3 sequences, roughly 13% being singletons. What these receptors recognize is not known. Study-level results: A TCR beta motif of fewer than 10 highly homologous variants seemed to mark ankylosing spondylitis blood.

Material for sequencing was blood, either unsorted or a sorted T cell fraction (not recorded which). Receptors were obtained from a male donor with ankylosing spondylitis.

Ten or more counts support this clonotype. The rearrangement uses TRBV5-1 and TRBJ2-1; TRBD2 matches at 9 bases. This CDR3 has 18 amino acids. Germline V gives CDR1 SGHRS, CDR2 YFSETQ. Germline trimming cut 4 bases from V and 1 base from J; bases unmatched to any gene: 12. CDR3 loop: CASSPSGGSGRSYNEQFF. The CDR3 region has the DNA TGCGCCAGCAGCCCATCCGGGGGGAGCGGGAGGTCCTACAATGAGCAGTTCTTC.

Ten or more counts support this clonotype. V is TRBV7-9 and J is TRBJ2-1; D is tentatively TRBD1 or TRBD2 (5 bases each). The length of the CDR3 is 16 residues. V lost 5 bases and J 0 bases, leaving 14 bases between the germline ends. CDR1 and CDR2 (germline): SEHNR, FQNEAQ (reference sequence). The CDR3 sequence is CASSPGIGGSYNEQFF. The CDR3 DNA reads TGTGCCAGCAGCCCAGGGATAGGAGGCTCCTACAATGAGCAGTTCTTC.

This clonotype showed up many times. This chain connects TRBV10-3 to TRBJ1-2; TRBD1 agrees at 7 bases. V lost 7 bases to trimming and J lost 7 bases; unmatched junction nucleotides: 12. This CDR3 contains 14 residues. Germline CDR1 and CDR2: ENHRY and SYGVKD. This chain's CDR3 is CAITYEGATSGYTF. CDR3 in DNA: TGTGCCATCACCTATGAGGGGGCAACAAGTGGCTACACCTTC.

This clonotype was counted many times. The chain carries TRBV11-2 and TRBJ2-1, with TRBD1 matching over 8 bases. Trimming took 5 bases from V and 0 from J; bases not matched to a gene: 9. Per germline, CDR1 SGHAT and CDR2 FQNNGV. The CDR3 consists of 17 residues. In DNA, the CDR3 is TGTGCCAGCAGCCCCCGGACAGGGCCCAGCTCCTACAATGAGCAGTTCTTC. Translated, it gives CASSPRTGPSSYNEQFF.

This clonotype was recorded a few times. The CDR3 region has the DNA TGTGCCACGCGGTACAGGGGAGGCGGAAAACTGTTTTTT. It translates to CATRYRGGGKLFF. This rearrangement joins TRBV6-1 to TRBJ1-4; 7 bases map to TRBD1. This CDR3 comprises 13 residues. Germline values: CDR1 MNHNS, CDR2 SASEGT. Trimming at V came to 10 bases and at J to 10 bases, leaving 12 bases not matched to a gene.

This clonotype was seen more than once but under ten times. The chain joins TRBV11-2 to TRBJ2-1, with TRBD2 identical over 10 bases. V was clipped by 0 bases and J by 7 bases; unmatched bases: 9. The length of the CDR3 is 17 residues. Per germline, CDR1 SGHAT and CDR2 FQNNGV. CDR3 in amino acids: CASSLDGEREGLNEQFF. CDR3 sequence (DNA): TGTGCCAGCAGCTTAGATGGTGAGCGGGAGGGCCTTAATGAGCAGTTCTTC.

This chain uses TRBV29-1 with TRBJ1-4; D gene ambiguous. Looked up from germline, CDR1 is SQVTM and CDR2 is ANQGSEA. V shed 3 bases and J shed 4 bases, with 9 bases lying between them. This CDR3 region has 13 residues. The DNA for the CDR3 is TGCAGCGTTGACGTGGGTAATAATGAAAAACTGTTTTTT. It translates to CSVDVGNNEKLFF.